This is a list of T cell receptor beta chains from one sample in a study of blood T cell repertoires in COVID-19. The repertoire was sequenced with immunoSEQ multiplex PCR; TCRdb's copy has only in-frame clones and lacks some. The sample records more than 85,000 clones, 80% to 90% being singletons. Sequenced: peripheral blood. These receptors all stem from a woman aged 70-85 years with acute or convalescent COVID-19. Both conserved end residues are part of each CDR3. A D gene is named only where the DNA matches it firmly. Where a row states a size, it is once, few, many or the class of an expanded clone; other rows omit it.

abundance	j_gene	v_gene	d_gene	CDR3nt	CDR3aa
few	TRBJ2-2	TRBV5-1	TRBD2	TGCGCCAGCAGCTTGACTAGCGGGAGTCCTACCGGGGAGCTGTTTTTT	CASSLTSGSPTGELFF
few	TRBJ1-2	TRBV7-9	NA	TGTGCCAGCAGCCCCACAGGCCTTACTAACTATGGCTACACCTTC	CASSPTGLTNYGYTF
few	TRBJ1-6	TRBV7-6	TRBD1	TGTGCCAGCAGCCTCCTGACCAGGGGGGATTCACCCCTCCACTTT	CASSLLTRGDSPLHF
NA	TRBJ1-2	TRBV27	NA	TGTGCCAGCAGGAAGGTGTTTGCTTCAGGGGCCAGGAATTATGGCTACACCTTC	CASRKVFASGARNYGYTF
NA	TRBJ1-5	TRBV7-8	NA	TGTGCCAGCAGCTTAGCGCTTGGGGGCAACACGGGTCAGCCCCAGCATTTT	CASSLALGGNTGQPQHF
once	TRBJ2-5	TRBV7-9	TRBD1	TGTGCCAGCAGCACCAGGACAGGGTACGAGACCCAGTACTTC	CASSTRTGYETQYF
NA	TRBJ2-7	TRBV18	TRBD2	TGTGCCAGCTCACCCGGGACTAGCGGGGGCTACGAGCAGTACTTC	CASSPGTSGGYEQYF
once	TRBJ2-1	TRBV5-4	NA	TGTGCCAGCAGCTTGGTGGCGGAGTCCTACAATGAGCAGTTCTTC	CASSLVAESYNEQFF
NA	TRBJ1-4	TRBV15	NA	TGTGCCACCAGCAGAGATGGTCGGACTAATGAAAAACTGTTTTTT	CATSRDGRTNEKLFF
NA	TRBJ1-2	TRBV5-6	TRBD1	TGTGCCAGCAGCCTGGTTGGGACAGGGGGCGGCTACACCTTC	CASSLVGTGGGYTF
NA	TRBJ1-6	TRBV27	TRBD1	TGTGCCAGCAGCTCGTCGGGACAGCTCTCACCCCTCCACTTT	CASSSSGQLSPLHF
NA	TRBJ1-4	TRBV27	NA	TGTGCCAGCAGTCAAGGGGAACATCCTAATGAAAAACTGTTTTTT	CASSQGEHPNEKLFF
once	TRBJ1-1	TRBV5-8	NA	TGTGCCAGCAGCTTCAGGGGTGGGAACACTGAAGCTTTCTTT	CASSFRGGNTEAFF